This T cell receptor beta chain came from a study of blood T cells in healthy people across ages. The wider study: Template switching recovered approximately one barcoded beta molecule for every two T cells. Study-wide results and caveats: Versus aged donors, long-lived donors had higher diversity and more naive CD4+ cells. The study could not conclusively compare naive and antigen-experienced cells, given its unsorted PBMCs.

With a J-beta primer mix and a sample-barcoded 5' primer, a second PCR ran about 7 to 11 cycles. Each CDR3 protein gets one entry after TCRdb re-called the 5' RACE reads with MiXCR. The top ten hold about an eighth of the sample, which has around 1.1 million distinct CDR3 sequences, more than 30% seen once. Germline V CDR1 and CDR2: MNHEY, SVGAGI. J was trimmed by 6 bases and V by 0 bases; bases with no gene match: 7. This CDR3 contains 16 residues. The sample holds a few counts of this clonotype. The antigen remains unidentified. Per sample, a minimum of 6.5 million PBMCs were isolated. V is TRBV6-5 and J is TRBJ2-1; 8 bases are a match to TRBD1. This sequence was found in a man aged 18 to 30 in good health. Sequences were obtained from blood. The CDR3 reads CASSYSGTGGVNEQFF. CDR3 nucleotide sequence: TGTGCCAGCAGTTACTCGGGGACAGGTGGAGTCAATGAGCAGTTCTTC.